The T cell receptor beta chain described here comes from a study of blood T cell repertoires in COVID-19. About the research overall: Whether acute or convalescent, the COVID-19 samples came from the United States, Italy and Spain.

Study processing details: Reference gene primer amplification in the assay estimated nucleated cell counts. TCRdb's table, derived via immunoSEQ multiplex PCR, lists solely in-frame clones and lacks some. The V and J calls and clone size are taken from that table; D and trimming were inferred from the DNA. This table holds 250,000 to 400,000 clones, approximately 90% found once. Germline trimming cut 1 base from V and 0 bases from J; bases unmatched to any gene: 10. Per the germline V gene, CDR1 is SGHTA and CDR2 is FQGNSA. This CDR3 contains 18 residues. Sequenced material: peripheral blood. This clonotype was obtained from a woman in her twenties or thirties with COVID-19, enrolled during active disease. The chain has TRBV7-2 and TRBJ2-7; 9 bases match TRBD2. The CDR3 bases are TGTGCCAGCAGCTTAGGAGGGTTTGGCGGGGGGGGCTCCTACGAGCAGTACGTC. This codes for CASSLGGFGGGGSYEQYV.